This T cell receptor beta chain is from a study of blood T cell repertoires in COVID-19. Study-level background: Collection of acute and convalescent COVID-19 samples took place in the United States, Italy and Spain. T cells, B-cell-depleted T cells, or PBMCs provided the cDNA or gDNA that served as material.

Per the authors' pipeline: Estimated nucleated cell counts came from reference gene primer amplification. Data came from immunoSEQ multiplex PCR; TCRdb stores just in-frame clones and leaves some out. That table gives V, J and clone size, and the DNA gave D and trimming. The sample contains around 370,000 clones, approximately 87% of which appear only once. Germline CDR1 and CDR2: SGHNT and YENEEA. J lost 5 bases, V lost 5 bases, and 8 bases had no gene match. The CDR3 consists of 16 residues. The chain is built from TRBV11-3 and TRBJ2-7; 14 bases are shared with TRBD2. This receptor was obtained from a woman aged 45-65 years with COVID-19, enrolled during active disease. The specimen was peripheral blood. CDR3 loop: CASSPGLAGDWNEQYF. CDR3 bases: TGTGCCAGCAGCCCGGGACTAGCGGGAGATTGGAACGAGCAGTACTTC.